These T cell receptor beta chains were read from a single sample in a study of cytomegalovirus exposure and HLA in healthy donors. The assay was immunoSEQ multiplex PCR, and TCRdb's table has in-frame clones only and misses some. The sample includes over 100,000 clones, approximately 10% of them seen just once. The sequenced sample was PBMCs. These receptors were collected from a woman aged 40 to 55 in good health and CMV-seropositive. Each CDR3 is given with its conserved first and last residue. D genes are given only for firm matches. Rows give clone size only sometimes, using once, few, many, or a class for an expanded clone.

V gene	J gene	clone size	D gene	CDR3 DNA	CDR3 protein
TRBV2	TRBJ2-1	few	TRBD2	TGTGCCAGCAGTGAATCCAGCGGGGGGGCGTATGAGCAGTTCTTC	CASSESSGGAYEQFF
TRBV19	TRBJ1-2	-	-	TGTGCCAGTAGTACCGAAGGGGCGGCCCGCTATGGCTACACCTTC	CASSTEGAARYGYTF
TRBV5-1	TRBJ2-5	-	TRBD2	TGCGCCAGCAGCCCTGGACTAGCGGGGCAAGAGACCCAGTACTTC	CASSPGLAGQETQYF
TRBV7-9	TRBJ1-6	-	TRBD1	TGTGCCAGCAGCTTGGGGACAGGGGGCTCACCCCTCCACTTT	CASSLGTGGSPLHF
TRBV29-1	TRBJ2-1	few	TRBD2	TGCAGCGTGGTCGAGGACGGGGGGGCCAAAAATGAGCAGTTCTTC	CSVVEDGGAKNEQFF
TRBV15	TRBJ2-5	-	TRBD1	TGTGCCACCGGCAGGGACAGGGAAGAGACCCAGTACTTC	CATGRDREETQYF
TRBV6-4	TRBJ2-7	few	TRBD2	TGTGCCAGCAGCCTAAGGGGGCTAGCGGGAGCCTACGAGCAGTACTTC	CASSLRGLAGAYEQYF
TRBV4-1	TRBJ2-1	few	TRBD2	TGCGCCAGCAGCCGGGTACAGCGACTAGCAAATGAGCAGTTCTTC	CASSRVQRLANEQFF
TRBV7-2	TRBJ1-2	few	-	TGTGCCAGCAGCTTACCTGGAGGCGCCGGACAGCTCTATGGCTACACCTTC	CASSLPGGAGQLYGYTF
TRBV4-3	TRBJ2-2	few	TRBD2	TGCGCCAGCAGCAAAGGTAGCGGGGGGATTTTCACCGGGGAGCTGTTTTTT	CASSKGSGGIFTGELFF
TRBV5-4	TRBJ1-2	-	-	TGTGCCAGCAGCTTGGTTAGTGGCAGGGTAACTGGCTACACCTTC	CASSLVSGRVTGYTF
TRBV27	TRBJ1-5	few	-	TGTGCCAGCAGTTACAGGGAGAATCAGCCCCAGCATTTT	CASSYRENQPQHF
TRBV27	TRBJ1-1	-	TRBD1	TGTGCCAGCAGTTTAAGGGGACAGCGCACTGAAGCTTTCTTT	CASSLRGQRTEAFF
TRBV5-1	TRBJ1-3	-	-	TGCGCCAGCAGCTTAGGGACTGTGAGCTCTGGAAACACCATATATTTT	CASSLGTVSSGNTIYF
TRBV6-1	TRBJ1-6	many	-	TGTGCCAGCAGTGAAATGGGCAGGGGTGGGTCACCCCTCCACTTT	CASSEMGRGGSPLHF
TRBV18	TRBJ2-5	few	-	TGTGCCAGCTGTCACTCGGACAGTTCCGGGACCCAGTACTTC	CASCHSDSSGTQYF
TRBV5-4	TRBJ2-7	-	-	TGTGCCAGCAGCTCCAAAGAACGGTCCTACGAGCAGTACTTC	CASSSKERSYEQYF
TRBV7-8	TRBJ1-5	-	-	TGTGCCAGCAGCTTATTAACAGGGTATAGCAATCAGCCCCAGCATTTT	CASSLLTGYSNQPQHF
TRBV5-6	TRBJ2-2	few	TRBD2	TGTGCCAGCAGGACAGCGGGGGGTCGGGAGCTGTTTTTT	CASRTAGGRELFF
TRBV5-8	TRBJ1-5	-	-	TGTGCCAGCAGCTTGGGCAGGGTGCTGGGGCCCCAGCATTTT	CASSLGRVLGPQHF
TRBV11-3	TRBJ1-1	few	-	TGTGCCAGCAGCTTAAGAAGGGGCGCGAACACTGAAGCTTTCTTT	CASSLRRGANTEAFF
TRBV5-1	TRBJ1-4	-	TRBD1	TGCGCCAGCAGCTTAAGATTCACAGGGGCTAATGAAAAACTGTTTTTT	CASSLRFTGANEKLFF
TRBV25-1	TRBJ2-7	few	-	TGTGCCAGCAGTGAATTGGGAGATCGGATCGAGCAGTACTTC	CASSELGDRIEQYF
TRBV5-5	TRBJ1-2	few	TRBD1	TGTGCCAGCAGCGGGGTGACAGGGGGAAGGGAAGGCTACACCTTC	CASSGVTGGREGYTF
TRBV5-1	TRBJ2-5	-	TRBD1	TGCGCCAGCAGCTTGGCAGGGGGAAGGTACCAAGAGACCCAGTACTTC	CASSLAGGRYQETQYF
TRBV5-1	TRBJ1-4	-	TRBD1	TGCGCCAGCAGCTTGGGACCGGGACAGCCTAATGAAAAACTGTTTTTT	CASSLGPGQPNEKLFF
TRBV5-1	TRBJ1-2	-	TRBD1	TGCGCCAGCAGCCGGGGTCTAGGGGACAGGGGCCCTAACTATGGCTACACCTTC	CASSRGLGDRGPNYGYTF
TRBV14	TRBJ1-2	few	TRBD1	TGTGCCAGCAGCCAGTATGGGACAGCCAGGGGATCGCTATATGGCTACACCTTC	CASSQYGTARGSLYGYTF
TRBV5-1	TRBJ2-2	-	-	TGCGCCACCTCCGGGACTCGGAACACCGGGGAGCTGTTTTTT	CATSGTRNTGELFF
TRBV7-9	TRBJ1-1	-	-	TGTGCCAGCAGCCTCCAAGGGGGTGGAAACACTGAAGCTTTCTTT	CASSLQGGGNTEAFF
TRBV27	TRBJ2-3	few	-	TGTGCCAGCAGTAGAACTCCGCGCTTGGATACGCAGTATTTT	CASSRTPRLDTQYF
TRBV5-1	TRBJ1-4	-	TRBD1	TGCGCCAGCAGCTCCTGGACAGGGAAGTCGGAAAAACTGTTTTTT	CASSSWTGKSEKLFF
TRBV7-8	TRBJ1-4	few	TRBD1	TGTGCCAGCAGCTGGGAACCGGGACAGTTTAATGAAAAACTGTTTTTT	CASSWEPGQFNEKLFF
TRBV6-1	TRBJ1-5	-	-	TGTGCCAGCAGCTCGGGAGGGCTTGGCCAGCCCCAGCATTTT	CASSSGGLGQPQHF
TRBV2	TRBJ2-4	few	-	TGTGCCAGCAGGGACGGACTAGCCAAAAACATTCAGTACTTC	CASRDGLAKNIQYF
TRBV7-2	TRBJ1-2	few	-	TGTGCCAGCAGCGCGAGAGGGTCATATGGCTACACCTTC	CASSARGSYGYTF
TRBV5-4	TRBJ2-7	-	TRBD1	TGTGCCAGCAGCTTGGCAGCCGGACAGGGCCCCTACGAGCAGTACTTC	CASSLAAGQGPYEQYF
TRBV2	TRBJ2-7	-	TRBD1	TGTGCCAGCAGTGGCTGGGACAGGGGGTTCGCCGAGCAGTACTTC	CASSGWDRGFAEQYF
TRBV15	TRBJ2-1	-	TRBD2	TGTGCCACCAGCAGGGATAGCGGGGGTAAGAATGAGCAGTTCTTC	CATSRDSGGKNEQFF
TRBV10-3	TRBJ1-6	-	TRBD1	TGTGCCATCAGGGACCGGGACAGAGATAATTCACCCCTCCACTTT	CAIRDRDRDNSPLHF
TRBV25-1	TRBJ2-7	few	TRBD2	TGTGCCAGCAGTGAACCCGGGGGGGTCTACGAGCAGTACTTC	CASSEPGGVYEQYF
TRBV6-5	TRBJ1-1	few	TRBD1	TGTGCCAGCAGTTCCACAGGGGGCCTAATGAACACTGAAGCTTTCTTT	CASSSTGGLMNTEAFF
TRBV7-9	TRBJ1-4	-	TRBD1	TGTGCCAGCAGCTCCAGACAGGGCCCAACTAATGAAAAACTGTTTTTT	CASSSRQGPTNEKLFF
TRBV9	TRBJ2-2	-	-	TGTGCCAGCAGCGTAGGAGGGAGCCCCGGGGAGCTGTTTTTT	CASSVGGSPGELFF
TRBV5-1	TRBJ2-1	-	-	TGCGCCAGCAGCCTACAGGGGGGGAGAAATGAGCAGTTCTTC	CASSLQGGRNEQFF
TRBV29-1	TRBJ1-1	few	TRBD1	TGCAGCGTTGAGGAGACAGGGGACACTGAAGCTTTCTTT	CSVEETGDTEAFF
TRBV15	TRBJ1-2	-	TRBD1	TGTGCCACCAGCACCCGACTGACAGGGGTTGGCTACACCTTC	CATSTRLTGVGYTF
TRBV11-3	TRBJ2-5	few	-	TGTGCCAGCAGCTCACACCAAGAACTAGCAAGTGAATCCCAGTACTTC	CASSSHQELASESQYF
TRBV5-1	TRBJ2-5	-	-	TGCGCCAGCAGCTTGACACCCGGGGAGACCCAGTACTTC	CASSLTPGETQYF
TRBV4-2	TRBJ2-3	-	TRBD2	TGTGCCAGCAGCCCTGGGACTAGCGGGGGTCCAAAAGTGCAGTATTTT	CASSPGTSGGPKVQYF
TRBV7-3	TRBJ2-1	few	TRBD2	TGTGCCAGCAGCTTGGGACTATACAATGAGCAGTTCTTC	CASSLGLYNEQFF
TRBV7-2	TRBJ1-4	few	TRBD1	TGTGCCAGCAGCTTCGCGGGACAGCAATTTGCAACTAATGAAAAACTGTTTTTT	CASSFAGQQFATNEKLFF
TRBV7-2	TRBJ2-4	few	TRBD2	TGTGCCAGCAGGCCGGGACTAGCGGGGGGGCTTGACATTCAGTACTTC	CASRPGLAGGLDIQYF
TRBV5-1	TRBJ2-7	-	-	TGCGCCAGCAGCTTAGTGCAGGGCCCCTACGAGCAGTACTTC	CASSLVQGPYEQYF
TRBV2	TRBJ2-7	-	-	TGTGCCAGCAGTCCCAACTACGAGCAGTACTTC	CASSPNYEQYF
TRBV19	TRBJ1-2	-	-	TGTGCCAGCCGGACAGTCGATGGCTACACCTTC	CASRTVDGYTF
TRBV25-1	TRBJ2-3	-	TRBD1	TGTGCCAGCAGTGAAACAGGGGGCACAGATACGCAGTATTTT	CASSETGGTDTQYF
TRBV5-1	TRBJ1-1	few	-	TGCGCCAGCAGCTTTGATGAGGACACTGAAGCTTTCTTT	CASSFDEDTEAFF
TRBV11-2	TRBJ2-1	-	TRBD2	TGTGCCAGCAGCTTAATAGGGGCTAGCGGGGGCTCAATGAAGCAGTTCTTC	CASSLIGASGGSMKQFF